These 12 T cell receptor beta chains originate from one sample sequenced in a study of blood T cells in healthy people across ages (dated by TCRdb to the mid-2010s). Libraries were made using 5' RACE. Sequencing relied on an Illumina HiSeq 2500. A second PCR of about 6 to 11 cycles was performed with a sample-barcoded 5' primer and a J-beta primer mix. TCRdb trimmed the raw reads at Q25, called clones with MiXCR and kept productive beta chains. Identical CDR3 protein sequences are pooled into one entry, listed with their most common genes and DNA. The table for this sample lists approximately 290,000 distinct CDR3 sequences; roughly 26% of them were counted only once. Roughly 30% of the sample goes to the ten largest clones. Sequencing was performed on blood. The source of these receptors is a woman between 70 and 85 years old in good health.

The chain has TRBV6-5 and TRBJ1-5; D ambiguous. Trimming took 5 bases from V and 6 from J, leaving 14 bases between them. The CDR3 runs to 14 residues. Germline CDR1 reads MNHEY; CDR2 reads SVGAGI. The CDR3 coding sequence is TGTGCCAGCAGTACCATAGGTGGGAGTCAGCCCCAGCATTTT. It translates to CASSTIGGSQPQHF.

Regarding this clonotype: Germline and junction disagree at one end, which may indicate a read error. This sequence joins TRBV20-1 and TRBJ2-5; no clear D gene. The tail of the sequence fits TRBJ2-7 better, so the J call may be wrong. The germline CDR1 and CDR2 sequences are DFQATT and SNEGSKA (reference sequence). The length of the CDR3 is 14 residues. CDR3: CSASLQISSCEQYF. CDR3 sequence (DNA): TGCAGTGCCAGCCTACAGATAAGCTCCTGCGAGCAGTACTTC.

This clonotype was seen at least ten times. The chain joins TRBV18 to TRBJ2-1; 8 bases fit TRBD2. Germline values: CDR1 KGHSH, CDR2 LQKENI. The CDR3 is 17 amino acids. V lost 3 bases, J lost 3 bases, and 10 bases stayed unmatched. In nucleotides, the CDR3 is TGTGCCAGCTCACCCCAGGTGGCGGGAGGAATCTACAATGAGCAGTTCTTC. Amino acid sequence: CASSPQVAGGIYNEQFF.

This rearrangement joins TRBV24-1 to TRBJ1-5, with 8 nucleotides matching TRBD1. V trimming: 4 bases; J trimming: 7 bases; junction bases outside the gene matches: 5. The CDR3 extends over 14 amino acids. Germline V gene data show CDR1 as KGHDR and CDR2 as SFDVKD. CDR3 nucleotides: TGTGCCACCAGTGAGAACAGGGGGACACAGCCCCAGCATTTT. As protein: CATSENRGTQPQHF.

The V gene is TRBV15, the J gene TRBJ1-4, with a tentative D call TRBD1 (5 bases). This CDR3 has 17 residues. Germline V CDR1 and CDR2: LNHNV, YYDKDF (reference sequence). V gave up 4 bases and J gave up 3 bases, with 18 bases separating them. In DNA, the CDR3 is TGTGCCACCAGCACGGACGGAAAGGGACTCTCTAATGAAAAACTGTTTTTT. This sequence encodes CATSTDGKGLSNEKLFF. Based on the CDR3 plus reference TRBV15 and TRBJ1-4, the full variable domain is DAMVIQNPRYQVTQFGKPVTLSCSQTLNHNVMYWYQQKSSQAPKLLFHYYDKDFNNEADTPDNFQSRRPNTSFCFLDIRSPGLGDTAMYLCATSTDGKGLSNEKLFFGSGTQLSVL.

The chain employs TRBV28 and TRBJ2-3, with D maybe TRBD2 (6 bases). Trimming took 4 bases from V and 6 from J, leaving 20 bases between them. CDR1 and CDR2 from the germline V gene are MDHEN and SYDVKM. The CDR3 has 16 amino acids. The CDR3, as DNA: TGTGCCAGCAGTTCCCCTTGGGACTCCTCCCGGGATACGCAGTATTTT. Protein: CASSSPWDSSRDTQYF.

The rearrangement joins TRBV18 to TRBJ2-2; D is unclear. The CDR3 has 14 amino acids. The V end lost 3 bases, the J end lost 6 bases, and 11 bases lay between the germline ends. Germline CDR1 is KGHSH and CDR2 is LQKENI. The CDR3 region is CASSPTTEAGELFF. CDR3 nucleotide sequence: TGTGCCAGCTCACCGACGACCGAGGCCGGGGAGCTGTTTTTT.

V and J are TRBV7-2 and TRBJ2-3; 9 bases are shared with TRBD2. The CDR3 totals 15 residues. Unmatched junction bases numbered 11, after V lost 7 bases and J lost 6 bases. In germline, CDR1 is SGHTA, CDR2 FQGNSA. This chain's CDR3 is CASTFAGGSGDTQYF. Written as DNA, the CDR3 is TGTGCCAGCACCTTTGCGGGAGGGTCAGGGGATACGCAGTATTTT.

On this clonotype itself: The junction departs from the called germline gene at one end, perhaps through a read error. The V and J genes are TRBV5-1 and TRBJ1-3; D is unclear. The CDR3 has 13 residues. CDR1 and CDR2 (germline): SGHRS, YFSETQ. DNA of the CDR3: TGTGCCAGCAGCTTGGATATTCGAAACACCATATATTTT. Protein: CASSLDIRNTIYF.

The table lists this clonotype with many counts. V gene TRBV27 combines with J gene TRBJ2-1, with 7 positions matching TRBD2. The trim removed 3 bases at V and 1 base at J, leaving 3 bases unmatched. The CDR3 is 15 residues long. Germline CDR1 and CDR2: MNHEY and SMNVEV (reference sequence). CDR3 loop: CASSLGGDSYNEQFF. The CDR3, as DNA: TGTGCCAGCAGTTTGGGAGGGGATTCCTACAATGAGCAGTTCTTC.

The CDR3: CASSSGGDGYTF. CDR3 DNA sequence: TGTGCCAGCAGCTCGGGGGGCGATGGCTACACCTTC. V and J are TRBV6-5 and TRBJ1-2; D is possibly TRBD1 (6 bases). The germline V and J ends were trimmed by 6 bases and 6 bases, with 11 bases remaining between them. The CDR3 loop spans 12 amino acids. Per the germline V gene, CDR1 is MNHEY and CDR2 is SVGAGI.

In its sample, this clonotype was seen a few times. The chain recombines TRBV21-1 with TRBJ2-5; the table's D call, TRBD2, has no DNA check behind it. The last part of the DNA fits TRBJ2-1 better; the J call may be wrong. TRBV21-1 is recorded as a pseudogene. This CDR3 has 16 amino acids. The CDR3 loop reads CASRRKGLALMNEQFF. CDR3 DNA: TGTGCCAGCAGGAGAAAGGGCCTAGCTCTTATGAATGAGCAGTTCTTC.